The rows below give T cell receptor beta chains drawn from one sample of a study of a mutant IDH1 vaccine in newly diagnosed glioma. Assay: immunoSEQ multiplex PCR; the TCRdb copy retains only in-frame clones and omits some. The repertoire holds roughly 70,000 clones, with approximately 87% as singletons. No antigen is known for these receptors. The source material was PBMCs, sampled from a glioma patient whose treatment included an IDH1 peptide vaccine. These receptors came from a man aged 18-30 years with glioma. Both conserved end residues are part of each CDR3. Each record gives: clone size, J gene, D gene, V gene, CDR3 DNA, CDR3 protein. The D gene is left open where the match is weak. Expanded clones get a size class; other rows say once, few or many, or leave the size out.

clone size: once
J gene: TRBJ2-6
D gene: -
V gene: TRBV11-3
CDR3 DNA: TGTGCCAGCAGCTTTTCTGGGGCCAACGTCCTGACTTTC
CDR3 protein: CASSFSGANVLTF

clone size: -
J gene: TRBJ2-7
D gene: TRBD1
V gene: TRBV15
CDR3 DNA: TGTGCCACCAGCGAGACCGGACAGGGTCGCAACGAGCAGTACTTC
CDR3 protein: CATSETGQGRNEQYF

clone size: -
J gene: TRBJ2-7
D gene: -
V gene: TRBV7-6
CDR3 DNA: TGTGCCAGCAGCTTAGGTATAGTTTTTTTAGACAGTAACTACGAGCAGTACTTC
CDR3 protein: CASSLGIVFLDSNYEQYF

clone size: -
J gene: TRBJ2-7
D gene: TRBD2
V gene: TRBV7-2
CDR3 DNA: TGTGCCAGCAGCTTAGGAGGGGGGGCTAGCGGGAGTGGTTACGAGCAGTACTTC
CDR3 protein: CASSLGGGASGSGYEQYF

clone size: few
J gene: TRBJ1-1
D gene: -
V gene: TRBV6-1
CDR3 DNA: TGTGCCAGCCGTCGTACAGGAGAGGTAACTGAAGCTTTCTTT
CDR3 protein: CASRRTGEVTEAFF

clone size: -
J gene: TRBJ2-3
D gene: TRBD2
V gene: TRBV27
CDR3 DNA: TGTGCCAGCACCATGGCCGGACTAGCGGGAGAGTGGGATACGCAGTATTTT
CDR3 protein: CASTMAGLAGEWDTQYF

clone size: -
J gene: TRBJ2-1
D gene: TRBD2
V gene: TRBV5-6
CDR3 DNA: TGTGCCAGCAGCCGTGGTCTGGCGGGAGGGTGGGATGAGCAGTTCTTC
CDR3 protein: CASSRGLAGGWDEQFF

clone size: -
J gene: TRBJ2-3
D gene: TRBD1
V gene: TRBV9
CDR3 DNA: TGTGCCAGCAGCGTAGAGTACAGGGGGCGGAGAGATACGCAGTATTTT
CDR3 protein: CASSVEYRGRRDTQYF

clone size: -
J gene: TRBJ2-5
D gene: -
V gene: TRBV6-6
CDR3 DNA: TGTGCCAGCAGTTACAGTAGGACAGAGCCCCCCGAGACCCAGTACTTC
CDR3 protein: CASSYSRTEPPETQYF

clone size: -
J gene: TRBJ2-1
D gene: -
V gene: TRBV4-3
CDR3 DNA: TGCGCCAGCAGCCAAGGAGGGGGTTGGGGGGATTACAATGAGCAGTTCTTC
CDR3 protein: CASSQGGGWGDYNEQFF

clone size: -
J gene: TRBJ1-5
D gene: -
V gene: TRBV7-2
CDR3 DNA: TGTGCCAGCGCCGAGAGTAGCAATCAGCCCCAGCATTTT
CDR3 protein: CASAESSNQPQHF

clone size: -
J gene: TRBJ1-5
D gene: -
V gene: TRBV4-1
CDR3 DNA: TGCGCCAGCAGAAGGGAGGGAGGGGGTTCGGATCAGCCCCAGCATTTT
CDR3 protein: CASRREGGGSDQPQHF

clone size: -
J gene: TRBJ1-2
D gene: TRBD1
V gene: TRBV30
CDR3 DNA: TGTGCCTGGAGTGTCGGGACAGGGAGGGGCTACACCTTC
CDR3 protein: CAWSVGTGRGYTF

clone size: -
J gene: TRBJ2-1
D gene: TRBD2
V gene: TRBV4-1
CDR3 DNA: TGCGCCAGCAGCCAGGATAGCGGGGGGGCGGGCAATGAGCAGTTCTTC
CDR3 protein: CASSQDSGGAGNEQFF

clone size: -
J gene: TRBJ2-7
D gene: TRBD1
V gene: TRBV28
CDR3 DNA: TGTGCCACCACACCCCCGGGACAGGGGGCAGGCGAGCAGTACTTC
CDR3 protein: CATTPPGQGAGEQYF

clone size: once
J gene: TRBJ2-7
D gene: TRBD1
V gene: TRBV2
CDR3 DNA: TGTGCCAGCAGTGGGGACAGGGGGATCTACGAGCAGTACTTC
CDR3 protein: CASSGDRGIYEQYF

clone size: -
J gene: TRBJ1-3
D gene: -
V gene: TRBV6-5
CDR3 DNA: TGTGCCAGCAGCCAGGGTAAAAGCTCTGGAAACACCATATATTTT
CDR3 protein: CASSQGKSSGNTIYF

clone size: -
J gene: TRBJ2-7
D gene: -
V gene: TRBV7-2
CDR3 DNA: TGTGCCAGCAGCTTAGGGTTCGCCTACGAGCAGTACTTC
CDR3 protein: CASSLGFAYEQYF

clone size: -
J gene: TRBJ2-7
D gene: TRBD1
V gene: TRBV27
CDR3 DNA: TGTGCCAGCGGACGCCTGGGACAGGGGGCCTCCTACGAGCAGTACTTC
CDR3 protein: CASGRLGQGASYEQYF

clone size: -
J gene: TRBJ2-1
D gene: TRBD2
V gene: TRBV4-1
CDR3 DNA: TGCGCCAGCAGCCAAGACCGGGGGTTCGCTAGCGGGGACAATGAGCAGTTCTTC
CDR3 protein: CASSQDRGFASGDNEQFF

clone size: -
J gene: TRBJ1-1
D gene: -
V gene: TRBV28
CDR3 DNA: TGTGCCAGCAGTTTAGGGACCACTGAAGCTTTCTTT
CDR3 protein: CASSLGTTEAFF

clone size: once
J gene: TRBJ2-7
D gene: TRBD1
V gene: TRBV4-3
CDR3 DNA: TGCGCCAGCAGCCTAGGGACAGGGGGCTCCTACGAGCAGTACTTC
CDR3 protein: CASSLGTGGSYEQYF

clone size: -
J gene: TRBJ2-1
D gene: -
V gene: TRBV9
CDR3 DNA: TGTGCCAGCGTCGGGCCTCCGTACAATGAGCAGTTCTTC
CDR3 protein: CASVGPPYNEQFF

clone size: -
J gene: TRBJ1-2
D gene: -
V gene: TRBV30
CDR3 DNA: TGTGCCTGGAGTGTACAAAAGGGAGTAGGCTATGGCTACACCTTC
CDR3 protein: CAWSVQKGVGYGYTF

clone size: -
J gene: TRBJ2-7
D gene: TRBD2
V gene: TRBV5-4
CDR3 DNA: TGTGCCAGCAGCTCGACTAGCGGGAGGACCATCTCCTACGAGCAGTACTTC
CDR3 protein: CASSSTSGRTISYEQYF

clone size: -
J gene: TRBJ1-5
D gene: -
V gene: TRBV2
CDR3 DNA: TGTGCCAGCAGTGGTCAGGGGAGTGTAAGCAATCAGCCCCAGCATTTT
CDR3 protein: CASSGQGSVSNQPQHF

clone size: -
J gene: TRBJ2-7
D gene: TRBD2
V gene: TRBV27
CDR3 DNA: TGTGCCAGCAGTCGCGGGACTAGCGGTACCTACGAGCAGTACTTC
CDR3 protein: CASSRGTSGTYEQYF

clone size: once
J gene: TRBJ1-1
D gene: -
V gene: TRBV18
CDR3 DNA: TGTGCCAGCTCACCACCGAAAGGGGGCACTGAAGCTTTCTTT
CDR3 protein: CASSPPKGGTEAFF

clone size: -
J gene: TRBJ2-1
D gene: -
V gene: TRBV9
CDR3 DNA: TGTGCCAGCAGCGTAGGACAGGGAGGAGGCAATGAGCAGTTCTTC
CDR3 protein: CASSVGQGGGNEQFF

clone size: -
J gene: TRBJ1-2
D gene: -
V gene: TRBV5-1
CDR3 DNA: TGCGCCAGCAGTCTTGGACCGGGTGGGGGTAACTATGGCTACACCTTC
CDR3 protein: CASSLGPGGGNYGYTF

clone size: -
J gene: TRBJ1-5
D gene: -
V gene: TRBV4-3
CDR3 DNA: TGCGCCAGCAGCCAAGAGCGGAAGAGTCAGCCCCAGCATTTT
CDR3 protein: CASSQERKSQPQHF

clone size: -
J gene: TRBJ2-7
D gene: -
V gene: TRBV4-1
CDR3 DNA: TGCGCCAGCAGCCAAGGGGTCCGGGGCTACGAGCAGTACTTC
CDR3 protein: CASSQGVRGYEQYF

clone size: -
J gene: TRBJ2-7
D gene: -
V gene: TRBV5-5
CDR3 DNA: TGTGCCAGCCACGACCCAGGGCCCGACGAGCAGTACTTC
CDR3 protein: CASHDPGPDEQYF

clone size: -
J gene: TRBJ1-1
D gene: -
V gene: TRBV29-1
CDR3 DNA: TGCAGCGTTGAACGAAGGGGGGTGGGTACTGAAGCTTTCTTT
CDR3 protein: CSVERRGVGTEAFF

clone size: -
J gene: TRBJ1-1
D gene: -
V gene: TRBV14
CDR3 DNA: TGTGCCAGCAGCCAATTCGGACGGCCCGCGTCGAACACTGAAGCTTTCTTT
CDR3 protein: CASSQFGRPASNTEAFF

clone size: -
J gene: TRBJ2-7
D gene: -
V gene: TRBV7-9
CDR3 DNA: TGTGCCAGCAGCTTTCAGGGTGAAAAGAACGAGCAGTACTTC
CDR3 protein: CASSFQGEKNEQYF

clone size: -
J gene: TRBJ1-1
D gene: -
V gene: TRBV6-4
CDR3 DNA: TGTGCCAGCAGTGAAGGGATAGGCACTGAAGCTTTCTTT
CDR3 protein: CASSEGIGTEAFF

clone size: -
J gene: TRBJ1-4
D gene: -
V gene: TRBV6-5
CDR3 DNA: TGTGCCAGCAGTTACCAGACAGACAATGAAAAACTGTTTTTT
CDR3 protein: CASSYQTDNEKLFF

clone size: -
J gene: TRBJ1-2
D gene: TRBD1
V gene: TRBV6-5
CDR3 DNA: TGTGCCAGCAGTTACGACAGGGGGCTTAGCTATGGCTACACCTTC
CDR3 protein: CASSYDRGLSYGYTF

clone size: few
J gene: TRBJ1-5
D gene: -
V gene: TRBV2
CDR3 DNA: TGTGCCAGCAGAACACATGGTCAGCCCCAGCATTTT
CDR3 protein: CASRTHGQPQHF

clone size: -
J gene: TRBJ2-1
D gene: TRBD2
V gene: TRBV14
CDR3 DNA: TGTGCCAGCAGTGAAATGGAACTAGCGGGAGGCTACAATGAGCAGTTCTTC
CDR3 protein: CASSEMELAGGYNEQFF

clone size: -
J gene: TRBJ1-3
D gene: -
V gene: TRBV7-9
CDR3 DNA: TGTGCCAGCAGCCCCATAAACGTAGGACACACTGGAAACACCATATATTTT
CDR3 protein: CASSPINVGHTGNTIYF

clone size: few
J gene: TRBJ1-3
D gene: -
V gene: TRBV4-1
CDR3 DNA: TGCGCCAGCAGCCAAGATTCAGGGGTCGGTGGAAACACCATATATTTT
CDR3 protein: CASSQDSGVGGNTIYF

clone size: -
J gene: TRBJ1-1
D gene: -
V gene: TRBV30
CDR3 DNA: TGTGCCTGGAGTATACTTGGGGGATTTTCTGAAGCTTTCTTT
CDR3 protein: CAWSILGGFSEAFF

clone size: few
J gene: TRBJ1-1
D gene: TRBD1
V gene: TRBV7-7
CDR3 DNA: TGTGCTAGCAGTCAGGGGGTAAACACTGAAGCTTTCTTT
CDR3 protein: CASSQGVNTEAFF

clone size: -
J gene: TRBJ1-4
D gene: -
V gene: TRBV4-3
CDR3 DNA: TGCGCCAGCAGCCAAGAAGCAGGGGTTCTTAATGAAAAACTGTTTTTT
CDR3 protein: CASSQEAGVLNEKLFF

clone size: -
J gene: TRBJ1-5
D gene: -
V gene: TRBV30
CDR3 DNA: TGTGCCTGGAGTGTAGGGACAAGCTCTTATAGCAATCAGCCCCAGCATTTT
CDR3 protein: CAWSVGTSSYSNQPQHF

clone size: -
J gene: TRBJ2-3
D gene: TRBD2
V gene: TRBV5-4
CDR3 DNA: TGTGCCAGCAGCTTGCGGGGGGATTCAGATACGCAGTATTTT
CDR3 protein: CASSLRGDSDTQYF

clone size: -
J gene: TRBJ1-1
D gene: TRBD1
V gene: TRBV27
CDR3 DNA: TGTGCCAGCAGTTTATCGTCTAACAGGGGGAACACTGAAGCTTTCTTT
CDR3 protein: CASSLSSNRGNTEAFF

clone size: -
J gene: TRBJ1-2
D gene: TRBD1
V gene: TRBV4-3
CDR3 DNA: TGCGCCAGCAGCCTGACTGTCGGCAGGGGGCGTACCTATGGCTACACCTTC
CDR3 protein: CASSLTVGRGRTYGYTF

clone size: -
J gene: TRBJ2-1
D gene: -
V gene: TRBV19
CDR3 DNA: TGTGCCAGTAGGACTACCGGATCTAACAATGAGCAGTTCTTC
CDR3 protein: CASRTTGSNNEQFF

clone size: once
J gene: TRBJ1-2
D gene: -
V gene: TRBV6-5
CDR3 DNA: TGTGCCAGCAGCGACGGCGCTAACTATGGCTACACCTTC
CDR3 protein: CASSDGANYGYTF

clone size: -
J gene: TRBJ2-7
D gene: TRBD1
V gene: TRBV28
CDR3 DNA: TGTGCCAGCACTTCCTCGGGACAGGGGGCAAACGAGCAGTACTTC
CDR3 protein: CASTSSGQGANEQYF

clone size: -
J gene: TRBJ1-2
D gene: TRBD1
V gene: TRBV9
CDR3 DNA: TGTGCCAGCAGCGTCTGGGACAGGGGGGAGACGGGCGGCTACACCTTC
CDR3 protein: CASSVWDRGETGGYTF

clone size: -
J gene: TRBJ1-5
D gene: -
V gene: TRBV2
CDR3 DNA: TGTGCCAGCGCGGGAGAAGGAAGTCAGCCCCAGCATTTT
CDR3 protein: CASAGEGSQPQHF